These 31 T cell receptor beta chains were all obtained from the same sample, sequenced in a study of T cell changes during pregnancy in multiple sclerosis. Assay used: immunoSEQ multiplex PCR; TCRdb lists only in-frame clones, some missing. The sample carries tens of thousands of clones, over 80% recorded once. The specimen comprised CD8+ T cells from peripheral blood mononuclear cells, sampled before pregnancy. All receptors derive from a female donor with multiple sclerosis, enrolled in a pregnancy study.

This rearrangement joins TRBV6-1 to TRBJ2-7; 10 bases align to TRBD2. The CDR3 totals 15 residues. Germline lookup yields CDR1 MNHNS and CDR2 SASEGT. After removal of 7 bases from V and 3 bases from J, the junction contained 9 bases not matched to a gene. CDR3 loop: CASTERASGSYEQYF. DNA of the CDR3: TGTGCCAGCACCGAAAGAGCTAGCGGGAGCTACGAGCAGTACTTC.

The chain carries TRBV7-9 and TRBJ1-5; D remains ambiguous. The CDR3 has 15 residues. The ends were cut back, 0 bases at V and 0 bases at J, with 6 bases in the middle. Germline V lookup: CDR1 SEHNR, CDR2 FQNEAQ (reference sequence). The CDR3 region is CASSLAGDSNQPQHF. CDR3 sequence (DNA): TGTGCCAGCAGCTTAGCGGGAGATAGCAATCAGCCCCAGCATTTT.

The chain uses TRBV27 and TRBJ2-7; 10 nucleotides align to TRBD1. Germline V gene sequence: CDR1 MNHEY, CDR2 SMNVEV (reference sequence). CDR3 length: 16 amino acids. Unmatched junction bases numbered 12, after V lost 3 bases and J lost 7 bases. The CDR3 sequence: CASSLLTGTGVREQYF. In DNA form, the CDR3 reads TGTGCCAGCAGTTTGTTGACCGGGACAGGGGTGCGGGAGCAGTACTTC.

CDR3 nucleotide sequence: TGTGCCACCTTAAGTAGCGGGAGTAATGACGGGGAGCTGTTTTTT. This gives the protein CATLSSGSNDGELFF. The chain carries TRBV10-3 and TRBJ2-2, with 9 bases aligning to TRBD2. CDR1 is ENHRY, CDR2 SYGVKD, per germline. The CDR3 is 15 amino acids. V trimming: 10 bases; J trimming: 7 bases; junction bases outside the gene matches: 13.

The rearrangement uses TRBV5-1 and TRBJ2-7, with 7 bases aligning to TRBD2. The trim removed 5 bases at V and 2 bases at J, leaving 4 bases unmatched. CDR1 SGHRS and CDR2 YFSETQ come from the germline V gene. This CDR3 is 13 amino acids long. CDR3 nucleotides: TGCGCCAGCAGATTCGGGGGGACCTACGAGCAGTACTTC. This sequence encodes CASRFGGTYEQYF.

V is TRBV28 and J is TRBJ2-7; a possible D gene is TRBD2 (6 bases). The germline V gene has CDR1 MDHEN and CDR2 SYDVKM. The CDR3 has 15 amino acids. Trimming removed 4 bases from V and 3 bases from J, with 16 bases in between. The CDR3 reads CASSSFRGLDYEQYF. CDR3 bases: TGTGCCAGCAGTTCGTTCCGGGGGTTAGACTACGAGCAGTACTTC.

The chain has TRBV19 and TRBJ1-1; TRBD1 might be the D (6 bases). This CDR3 is built from 14 residues. Trimming took off 9 bases at V and 2 bases at J, with 16 bases between the two ends. Germline values: CDR1 LNHDA, CDR2 SQIVND (reference sequence). CDR3 sequence reads: CASSRGRTNTEAFF. The DNA for the CDR3 is TGTGCCAGCTCCAGGGGAAGGACCAACACTGAAGCTTTCTTT.

J is TRBJ2-7 and V is TRBV28; tentative D call: TRBD2 (7 bases). Germline V lookup: CDR1 MDHEN, CDR2 SYDVKM. V gave up 7 bases and J gave up 3 bases, with 13 bases separating them. This CDR3 contains 13 residues. The chain's CDR3 is CASMRGGGYEQYF. In nucleotides, the CDR3 is TGTGCCAGCATGAGAGGGGGGGGCTACGAGCAGTACTTC.

V is TRBV7-3 and J is TRBJ2-1, with a tentative D call TRBD2 (6 bases). CDR1 is SGHTA and CDR2 is FQGTGA in the germline V gene. This CDR3 is 14 amino acids long. V was clipped by 5 bases and J by 5 bases, with 13 bases between them. The DNA of the CDR3 is TGTGCCAGCAGCCTCGGGACTGGTAACAATGAGCAGTTCTTC. Its protein is CASSLGTGNNEQFF.

The V call is TRBV4-2, the J call TRBJ2-3; 10 bases line up with TRBD2. The trim removed 1 base at V and 7 bases at J, leaving 5 bases unmatched. The V gene's germline CDR1 is LGHNA and CDR2 YNFKEQ. The CDR3 is 15 amino acids. The CDR3 region is CASSQGTSGTNTQYF. Written as DNA, the CDR3 is TGTGCCAGCAGCCAAGGGACTAGCGGCACGAATACGCAGTATTTT.

This clone came up a few times. The rearrangement uses TRBV6-1 and TRBJ1-1; the D gene is possibly TRBD1 (6 bases). Per germline, CDR1 MNHNS and CDR2 SASEGT. V was trimmed by 7 bases and J by 1 base, leaving 16 bases between them. CDR3 length equals 15 residues. The CDR3 DNA reads TGTGCCAGCATCAACCCCGGGACAAAGAACACTGAAGCTTTCTTT. The encoded protein is CASINPGTKNTEAFF.

The V call is TRBV11-2, the J call TRBJ1-1, with D maybe TRBD1 (5 bases). Per the germline V gene, CDR1 is SGHAT and CDR2 is FQNNGV. V dropped 5 bases and J dropped 3 bases, with 13 bases sitting between them. The CDR3 spans 14 residues. The CDR3 nucleotides read TGTGCCAGCAGCATACCACAGGCGCACACTGAAGCTTTCTTT. Translated: CASSIPQAHTEAFF.

This clone appeared once. The rearrangement joins TRBV6-4 to TRBJ1-4; D not certain. V lost 4 bases and J lost 8, with 20 bases in between. The CDR3 sequence is 16 residues long. Germline V gene lookup returns CDR1 MRHNA and CDR2 SNTAGT. CDR3: CASSVTDGEAFEKLFF. CDR3 nucleotides: TGTGCCAGCAGTGTTACTGACGGGGAGGCTTTCGAAAAACTGTTTTTT.

J is TRBJ2-5 and V is TRBV11-3; no definite D call. CDR1 and CDR2 from the germline V gene are SGHNT and YENEEA. The CDR3 has 14 amino acids. Trimming removed 4 bases from V and 5 bases from J, with 14 bases in between. The CDR3 is CASSSNAVAETQYF. The CDR3, as DNA: TGTGCCAGCAGCTCAAACGCCGTCGCGGAGACCCAGTACTTC.

The chain uses TRBV5-4 and TRBJ2-1, with 8 bases matching TRBD2. The germline gives CDR1 SGHNT, CDR2 YYREEE (reference sequence). The CDR3 runs 18 residues. V lost 1 base and J lost 0; bases outside the gene matches: 9. CDR3 residues: CASSLSGVSGSSYNEQFF. In DNA, the CDR3 is TGTGCCAGCAGCTTGTCGGGGGTGAGCGGGAGCTCCTACAATGAGCAGTTCTTC. Supplemented by reference TRBV5-4 and TRBJ2-1, the full variable domain reads ETGVTQSPTHLIKTRGQQVTLRCSSQSGHNTVSWYQQALGQGPQFIFQYYREEENGRGNFPPRFSGLQFPNYSSELNVNALELDDSALYLCASSLSGVSGSSYNEQFFGPGTRLTVL.

The chain carries TRBV5-1 and TRBJ2-2; 8 bases match TRBD1. Germline CDR1 reads SGHRS; CDR2 reads YFSETQ. V lost 4 bases and J lost 4; bases outside the gene matches: 6. This CDR3 contains 15 residues. CDR3 sequence: CASSLWTGTTGELFF. The DNA of the CDR3 is TGCGCCAGCAGCCTCTGGACAGGGACCACCGGGGAGCTGTTTTTT.

The chain employs TRBV12-5 and TRBJ2-7; no reliable D call. Trimming removed 2 bases from V and 2 bases from J, with 7 bases in between. Germline lookup yields CDR1 LGHNT and CDR2 FRNRAP. The CDR3 covers 13 residues. CDR3 residues: CASGLLSTYEQYF. The CDR3, as DNA: TGTGCTAGTGGTTTGCTATCGACCTACGAGCAGTACTTC.

The chain employs TRBV6-5 and TRBJ2-3; D may be TRBD1 (5 bases). Germline CDR1 MNHEY, CDR2 SVGAGI. With 2 bases removed from V and 0 bases from J, the gap between germline ends came to 9 bases. The CDR3 spans 15 residues. In nucleotides, the CDR3 is TGTGCCAGCAGTTACGGGGCAGCCAGCACAGATACGCAGTATTTT. As protein: CASSYGAASTDTQYF.

V is TRBV23-1 and J is TRBJ1-2; D is ambiguous. TRBV23-1 is noted as an ORF with a role that remains uncertain. This CDR3 has 19 residues. The V gene lost 8 bases and the J gene lost 0 bases, with 28 bases spanning the gap. For the CDR3, the DNA is TGCGCCAGCTCAACACCCCGAGTTAAATACTCTGCGGCTAACTATGGCTACACCTTC. Protein sequence: CASSTPRVKYSAANYGYTF.

V is TRBV10-3 and J is TRBJ2-1, with D perhaps matching TRBD2 (6 bases). There are 15 residues in the CDR3. Germline assignment: CDR1 ENHRY and CDR2 SYGVKD. V dropped 10 bases and J dropped 4 bases, with 20 bases sitting between them. The CDR3: CATHQDLALYNEQFF. The DNA for the CDR3 is TGTGCCACGCACCAGGACCTAGCGCTATACAATGAGCAGTTCTTC.

This chain links TRBV30 with TRBJ1-2; tentatively, D is TRBD1 (5 bases). Germline values: CDR1 GTSNPN, CDR2 SVGIG (reference sequence). Trimming took off 1 base at V and 4 bases at J, with 10 bases between the two ends. The CDR3 contains 13 residues. This CDR3 is CAWSADSLYGYTF. The CDR3 bases are TGTGCCTGGAGTGCCGACAGCCTCTATGGCTACACCTTC.

V usage is TRBV28 and J usage is TRBJ1-1, with D perhaps matching TRBD1 (5 bases). The V gene's germline CDR1 is MDHEN and CDR2 SYDVKM. V lost 3 bases to trimming and J lost 1 base, with 9 bases between them. There are 14 residues in the CDR3. The CDR3: CASSFRDWNTEAFF. As DNA, the CDR3 is TGTGCCAGCAGTTTCCGGGACTGGAACACTGAAGCTTTCTTT.

Concerning this clone: The same CDR3 arises from other DNA sequences in this sample as well. The chain has TRBV6-5 and TRBJ1-1; TRBD1 aligns across 10 bases. CDR1 and CDR2 (germline): MNHEY, SVGAGI. V was clipped by 3 bases and J by 4 bases; unmatched bases: 5. CDR3 length: 15 amino acids. CDR3 sequence (DNA): TGTGCCAGCAGTTATAGACAGGGGGCGGGCACTGAAGCTTTCTTT. Translating gives CASSYRQGAGTEAFF.

This sequence joins TRBV5-6 and TRBJ2-5, with a weak D call TRBD2 (5 bases). Germline CDR1 is SGHDT and CDR2 is YYEEEE. The CDR3 covers 15 residues. V gave up 0 bases and J gave up 1 base, with 10 bases separating them. The CDR3 nucleotides read TGTGCCAGCAGCTTGGCTCCTAGCCCCCAAGAGACCCAGTACTTC. Encoded protein: CASSLAPSPQETQYF. Filled out from reference TRBV5-6 and TRBJ2-5, the complete variable domain reads DAGVTQSPTHLIKTRGQQVTLRCSPKSGHDTVSWYQQALGQGPQFIFQYYEEEERQRGNFPDRFSGHQFPNYSSELNVNALLLGDSALYLCASSLAPSPQETQYFGPGTRLLVL.

This clone was seen a single time. The rearrangement links TRBV28 to TRBJ1-1; TRBD1 agrees at 7 bases. Trimming at V came to 3 bases and at J to 1 base, leaving 5 bases not matched to a gene. The CDR3 sequence is 15 residues long. From germline, CDR1 is MDHEN and CDR2 SYDVKM. The CDR3 DNA follows: TGTGCCAGCAGTTTCCCCGGGACAGAGAACACTGAAGCTTTCTTT. Translating gives CASSFPGTENTEAFF.

The chain employs TRBV4-1 and TRBJ2-7, with 12 positions matching TRBD2. The V segment lost 2 bases and the J segment 4 bases; nucleotides outside the gene matches: 3. Germline CDR1 MGHRA, CDR2 YSYEKL. CDR3 length: 15 amino acids. This CDR3 is CASSQSSGGAYEQYF. The CDR3 region has the DNA TGCGCCAGCAGCCAATCTAGCGGGGGGGCTTACGAGCAGTACTTC.

V usage is TRBV5-5 and J usage is TRBJ2-1, with 10 bases lining up with TRBD2. V was clipped by 4 bases and J by 4 bases; unmatched bases: 8. The CDR3 loop spans 16 amino acids. Germline CDR1 SGHKS, CDR2 YYEKEE (reference sequence). CDR3 bases: TGTGCCAGCAGCCCTCCACTAGCGGGACAATACAATGAGCAGTTCTTC. It translates to CASSPPLAGQYNEQFF.

The chain combines TRBV9 with TRBJ2-3, with D maybe TRBD2 (6 bases). The CDR3 totals 15 residues. V dropped 0 bases and J dropped 4 bases, with 12 bases sitting between them. The germline V gene encodes CDR1 SGDLS and CDR2 YYNGEE. The CDR3 loop is CASSVVGGSPDTQYF. The DNA for the CDR3 is TGTGCCAGCAGCGTAGTGGGGGGATCCCCAGATACGCAGTATTTT.

This clone was detected a few times. The chain has TRBV5-6 and TRBJ2-5; no reliable D call. The CDR3 is 11 residues long. V gave up 2 bases and J gave up 3 bases, with 2 bases separating them. Germline V gene data show CDR1 as SGHDT and CDR2 as YYEEEE. The CDR3 reads CASSFKETQYF. CDR3 in DNA: TGTGCCAGCAGCTTCAAAGAGACCCAGTACTTC.

The chain uses TRBV19 and TRBJ1-5, with 9 bases that match TRBD1. Trimming removed 8 bases from V and 5 bases from J; junction bases left unmatched: 13. Germline CDR1 is LNHDA and CDR2 is SQIVND (reference sequence). This CDR3 contains 16 residues. The CDR3, as DNA: TGTGCCAGTGAAGGAAAACAGGGGGCTTCCTATCAGCCCCAGCATTTT. Translation gives CASEGKQGASYQPQHF.

This chain uses TRBV13 with TRBJ2-1, with no clear D. The V gene lost 6 bases and the J gene lost 4 bases, with 16 bases spanning the gap. Germline V CDR1 and CDR2: PRHDT, FYEKMQ (reference sequence). The CDR3 sequence is 15 residues long. Here the CDR3 DNA reads TGTGCCAGCAGATCAGCCCAGAGGCCTTACAATGAGCAGTTCTTC. Encoded protein: CASRSAQRPYNEQFF.